These 5 T cell receptor beta chains were all obtained from the same sample, sequenced in a study of control samples from healthy donors and cancer patients. TCRdb keeps only in-frame clones here, not all; method: immunoSEQ multiplex PCR. The sample consists of 120,000 to 150,000 clones, around 94% of them appearing once. The sequenced sample consisted of blood. These receptors all stem from a middle-aged man in good health.

The V gene is TRBV7-8, the J gene TRBJ2-7; 8 bases map to TRBD1. J lost 4 bases, V lost 5 bases, and 7 bases had no gene match. The CDR3 is 14 residues long. Per the germline V gene, CDR1 is SGHVS and CDR2 is FQNEAQ. DNA for the CDR3: TGTGCCAGCAGCCCCGCCCAGGGGGCTTACGAGCAGTACTTC. Amino acid sequence: CASSPAQGAYEQYF.

J is TRBJ1-4 and V is TRBV10-3, with TRBD1 identical over 7 bases. This CDR3 has 19 amino acids. The ends lost 5 bases at V and 0 bases at J; junction bases unmatched: 15. Germline values: CDR1 ENHRY, CDR2 SYGVKD. As DNA, the CDR3 is TGTGCCATCAGTCCCTCCAAGACAGGGCTACCCCCAACTAATGAAAAACTGTTTTTT. Residues: CAISPSKTGLPPTNEKLFF.

This chain uses TRBV28 with TRBJ1-2, with D perhaps matching TRBD1 (5 bases). CDR1 is MDHEN, CDR2 SYDVKM, per germline. Trimming pared 5 bases from V and 4 bases from J, leaving 17 bases between. The CDR3 is made up of 15 amino acids. Here the CDR3 reads CASSLTEVLLYGYTF. CDR3 in DNA: TGTGCCAGCAGTCTGACAGAGGTCCTCCTCTATGGCTACACCTTC.

This chain connects TRBV18 to TRBJ1-3, with D tentatively TRBD1 (5 bases). The length of the CDR3 is 15 residues. V shed 6 bases and J shed 0 bases, with 12 bases lying between them. The V gene's germline CDR1 is KGHSH and CDR2 LQKENI. CDR3 coding DNA: TGTGCCAGCTCGTCCGGGGGTCTCTCTGGAAACACCATATATTTT. It is translated as CASSSGGLSGNTIYF.

The chain carries TRBV28 and TRBJ2-3; D is possibly TRBD1 (6 bases). V lost 3 bases and J lost 6, with 16 bases in between. CDR1 and CDR2 (germline): MDHEN, SYDVKM. The CDR3 length is 15 residues. The DNA for the CDR3 is TGTGCCAGCAGTTTCCCTGGGACAATCCCCGATACGCAGTATTTT. This encodes CASSFPGTIPDTQYF.